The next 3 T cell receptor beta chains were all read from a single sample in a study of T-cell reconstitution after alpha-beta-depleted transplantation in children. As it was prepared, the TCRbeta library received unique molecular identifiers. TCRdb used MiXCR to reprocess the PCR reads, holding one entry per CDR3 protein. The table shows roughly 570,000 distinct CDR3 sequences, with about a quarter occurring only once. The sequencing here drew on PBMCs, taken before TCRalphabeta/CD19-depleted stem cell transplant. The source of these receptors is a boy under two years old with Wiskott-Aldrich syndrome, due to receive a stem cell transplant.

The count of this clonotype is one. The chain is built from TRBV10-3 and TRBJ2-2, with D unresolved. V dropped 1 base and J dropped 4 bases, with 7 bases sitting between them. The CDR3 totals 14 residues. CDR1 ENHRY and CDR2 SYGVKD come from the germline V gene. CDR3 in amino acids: CAISELSSTGELFF. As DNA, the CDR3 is TGTGCCATCAGTGAGTTATCCAGCACCGGGGAGCTGTTTTTT.

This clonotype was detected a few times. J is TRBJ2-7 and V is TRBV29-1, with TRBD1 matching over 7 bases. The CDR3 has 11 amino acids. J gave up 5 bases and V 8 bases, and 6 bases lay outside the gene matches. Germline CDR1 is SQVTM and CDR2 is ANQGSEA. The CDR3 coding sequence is TGCAGCACCCGGACAGGCCACGAGCAGTACTTC. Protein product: CSTRTGHEQYF.

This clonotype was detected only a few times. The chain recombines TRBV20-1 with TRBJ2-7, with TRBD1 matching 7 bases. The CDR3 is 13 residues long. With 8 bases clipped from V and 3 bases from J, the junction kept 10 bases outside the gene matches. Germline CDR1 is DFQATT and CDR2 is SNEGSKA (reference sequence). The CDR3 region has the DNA TGCAGTCCAAGACAGGGCGGAGGCTACGAGCAGTACTTC. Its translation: CSPRQGGGYEQYF.